These 23 T cell receptor beta chains originate from one sample sequenced in a study of shared clonotypes between healthy human individuals (TCRdb year 2020). Library creation used the immunoSEQ multiplex PCR assay. What TCRdb holds here is the immuneACCESS table cut down to in-frame rearrangements. Part of the clones is not present; checked against another copy, under half of the missing clones reflect an unresolved V gene, and the others are unexplained. Counted in this sample were fewer than 3 million clones; 92% of them appeared once. The leading ten clones occupy 0.3% to 0.45% of the sample. Sample: naive CD4+ T cells from PBMCs. The cell subset or site label of this sample denotes: CD45RA+ positively selected. Every receptor here comes from a man younger than 35 in good health. Some clones in this sample may be carry-over from other donors' samples.

The rearrangement joins TRBV5-1 to TRBJ2-2; no clear D. The CDR3 spans 15 residues. Between the trimmed V and J ends, which lost 7 bases and 2 bases, there was a span of 15 bases. In germline, CDR1 is SGHRS, CDR2 YFSETQ. As DNA, the CDR3 is TGCGCCAGCTGTATCGGCCTAGTCAACACCGGGGAGCTGTTTTTT. As protein: CASCIGLVNTGELFF.

The V gene is TRBV19, the J gene TRBJ1-1; perhaps TRBD1 as D (5 bases). The CDR3 has 16 residues. Trimming pared 6 bases from V and 0 bases from J, leaving 17 bases between. CDR1 is LNHDA and CDR2 is SQIVND in the germline V gene (reference sequence). Here the CDR3 reads CASSVDVRQMNTEAFF. The CDR3 nucleotides are TGTGCCAGTAGCGTGGACGTAAGACAGATGAACACTGAAGCTTTCTTT.

The chain joins TRBV2 to TRBJ2-2, with D possibly being TRBD1 (6 bases). The germline V gene encodes CDR1 SNHLY and CDR2 FYNNEI. V lost 7 bases and J 2 bases, leaving 14 bases between the germline ends. The CDR3 covers 15 residues. The CDR3 sequence: CASTFRTVNTGELFF. DNA of the CDR3: TGTGCCAGCACCTTTAGGACAGTAAACACCGGGGAGCTGTTTTTT.

The rearrangement links TRBV30 to TRBJ2-3, with 9 bases fitting TRBD1. The germline V gene encodes CDR1 GTSNPN and CDR2 SVGIG (reference sequence). The CDR3 is 13 residues long. J was trimmed by 7 bases and V by 1 base; bases with no gene match: 3. CDR3 in amino acids: CAWSDGQGNTQYF. The CDR3 coding sequence is TGTGCCTGGAGTGACGGACAGGGGAATACGCAGTATTTT.

As concerns this clone: The sample has other DNA sequences that encode this CDR3 too. The chain carries TRBV7-9 and TRBJ2-5; D is uncertain. Germline assignment: CDR1 SEHNR and CDR2 FQNEAQ (reference sequence). This CDR3 comprises 13 residues. Deletions cut 1 base from V and 4 bases from J, with 7 bases between. The CDR3 spells CASSLGVGETQYF. In nucleotides, the CDR3 is TGTGCCAGCAGCTTAGGGGTCGGAGAGACCCAGTACTTC.

The rearrangement links TRBV5-1 to TRBJ1-1; TRBD1 is a possible D gene (5 bases). V gave up 2 bases and J gave up 2 bases, with 10 bases separating them. Per the germline V gene, CDR1 is SGHRS and CDR2 is YFSETQ. CDR3 size: 14 residues. In DNA form, the CDR3 reads TGCGCCAGCAGCTTTAGGACATACAACACTGAAGCTTTCTTT. This codes for CASSFRTYNTEAFF.

The chain carries TRBV2 and TRBJ2-3; no clear D. Germline lookup yields CDR1 SNHLY and CDR2 FYNNEI. Trimming took off 7 bases at V and 0 bases at J, with 14 bases between the two ends. The CDR3 spans 15 residues. The CDR3 sequence is CASTLGRPSTDTQYF. The CDR3 nucleotides are TGTGCCAGCACCCTCGGCCGGCCTAGCACAGATACGCAGTATTTT.

The CDR3 region is CASKIQGRDSNQPQHF. In nucleotides, the CDR3 is TGTGCCAGTAAAATACAGGGGAGGGATAGCAATCAGCCCCAGCATTTT. The chain recombines TRBV19 with TRBJ1-5; 7 nucleotides match TRBD1. Germline CDR1 is LNHDA and CDR2 is SQIVND (reference sequence). V trimming: 7 bases; J trimming: 0 bases; junction bases outside the gene matches: 9. The CDR3 runs to 16 residues.

This rearrangement joins TRBV2 to TRBJ1-5; D gene unclear. The V end was cut by 4 bases, the J end by 4 bases, with 14 bases between. Germline-derived CDR1 and CDR2 are SNHLY and FYNNEI. This CDR3 contains 15 residues. CDR3 amino acids: CASSAVTRVNQPQHF. Here the CDR3 DNA reads TGTGCCAGCAGTGCGGTCACCCGAGTGAATCAGCCCCAGCATTTT.

The gene calls are TRBV6-5 and TRBJ2-7, with a tentative D call TRBD2 (5 bases). This CDR3 region has 15 residues. CDR1 is MNHEY and CDR2 is SVGAGI in the germline V gene. Trimming stripped 5 bases from V and 3 bases from J, with 17 bases between. CDR3 DNA: TGTGCCAGCAGTCCCGGACTGAAATCTTTCTACGAGCAGTACTTC. Protein product: CASSPGLKSFYEQYF.

V and J are TRBV18 and TRBJ1-2; 10 positions agree with TRBD1. The CDR3 sequence is 14 residues long. The V gene's germline CDR1 is KGHSH and CDR2 LQKENI. V lost 5 bases and J lost 4; bases outside the gene matches: 4. CDR3 amino acids: CASSWDRGSYGYTF. For the CDR3, the DNA is TGTGCCAGCTCATGGGACAGGGGCAGCTATGGCTACACCTTC. The full variable domain, in which reference TRBV18 and TRBJ1-2 provide the parts outside the CDR3, is NAGVMQNPRHLVRRRGQEARLRCSPMKGHSHVYWYRQLPEEGLKFMVYLQKENIIDESGMPKERFSAEFPKEGPSILRIQQVVRGDSAAYFCASSWDRGSYGYTFGSGTRLTVV.

The chain is built from TRBV19 and TRBJ2-7, with TRBD2 identical over 13 bases. With V trimmed by 6 bases and J by 5 bases, 1 base remained unmatched. CDR3 length: 13 amino acids. Germline V gene data show CDR1 as LNHDA and CDR2 as SQIVND (reference sequence). CDR3 DNA sequence: TGTGCCAGTAGACTAGCGGGAGGGAACGAGCAGTACTTC. Translation gives CASRLAGGNEQYF.

The chain links TRBV5-5 to TRBJ1-4; 7 bases agree with TRBD1. Germline CDR1 reads SGHKS; CDR2 reads YYEKEE (reference sequence). This CDR3 comprises 14 residues. V dropped 1 base and J dropped 7; count of bases not matched to a gene: 4. CDR3 nucleotide sequence: TGTGCCAGCAGCTTGACAGGGGACGGTGAAAAACTGTTTTTT. It specifies CASSLTGDGEKLFF.

The V gene is TRBV25-1, the J gene TRBJ2-3; 7 positions match TRBD1. The germline V gene encodes CDR1 MGHDK and CDR2 SYGVNS. Trimming removed 7 bases from V and 3 bases from J; junction bases left unmatched: 10. The CDR3 has 15 amino acids. The CDR3 reads CASTQTGFRTDTQYF. DNA for the CDR3: TGTGCCAGCACACAGACAGGGTTTCGGACAGATACGCAGTATTTT.

This clone was counted once. The V gene is TRBV18, the J gene TRBJ2-3, with D tentatively TRBD2 (6 bases). The CDR3 is 12 amino acids. Trimming took off 2 bases at V and 10 bases at J, with 10 bases between the two ends. Germline V CDR1 and CDR2: KGHSH, LQKENI. CDR3 coding DNA: TGTGCCAGCTCACCAACGACTAGGGCGCAGTATTTT. It translates to CASSPTTRAQYF.

The genes are TRBV28 and TRBJ2-2, with D perhaps being TRBD1 or TRBD2 (5 bases each). The V end lost 6 bases, the J end lost 11 bases, and 13 bases lay between the germline ends. The CDR3 contains 12 residues. Germline V lookup: CDR1 MDHEN, CDR2 SYDVKM. The CDR3 sequence: CASRRTGRELFF. CDR3 DNA sequence: TGTGCCAGCAGACGGACGGGGCGAGAGCTGTTTTTT.

This chain joins TRBV5-4 and TRBJ2-1; 13 bases map to TRBD2. Germline V gives CDR1 SGHNT, CDR2 YYREEE (reference sequence). The CDR3 covers 18 residues. The V gene end was trimmed by 4 bases and the J gene end by 2 bases; junction bases not matched to a gene: 9. The CDR3 sequence is CASSPSRGTSGTYNEQFF. In DNA form, the CDR3 reads TGTGCCAGCAGCCCCTCCCGGGGGACTAGCGGGACCTACAATGAGCAGTTCTTC.

The chain is built from TRBV2 and TRBJ2-1; 11 nucleotides line up with TRBD2. V lost 2 bases and J lost 7; bases outside the gene matches: 4. CDR3 length: 15 residues. Germline lookup yields CDR1 SNHLY and CDR2 FYNNEI. CDR3 nucleotides: TGTGCCAGCAGTGAACATACTAGCGGGAGTAATGAGCAGTTCTTC. Translation gives CASSEHTSGSNEQFF.

The V and J genes are TRBV28 and TRBJ1-1, with no clear D. The CDR3 has 14 amino acids. Between the trimmed V and J ends, which lost 6 bases and 5 bases, there was a span of 16 bases. Germline V gene sequence: CDR1 MDHEN, CDR2 SYDVKM. CDR3 DNA: TGTGCCAGCAGGCCTCCCCTGGTAGGGACTGAAGCTTTCTTT. Its translation: CASRPPLVGTEAFF.

The chain combines TRBV27 with TRBJ2-7; TRBD2 matches at 9 bases. Trimming cost V 6 bases and J 2 bases; bases outside gene matches: 14. The CDR3 is made up of 17 amino acids. From germline, CDR1 is MNHEY and CDR2 SMNVEV (reference sequence). The DNA of the CDR3 is TGTGCCAGCAGACAGGGCACCCGACTAGCGGCTACCTACGAGCAGTACTTC. It is translated as CASRQGTRLAATYEQYF.

The chain is built from TRBV18 and TRBJ2-1, with TRBD2 matching over 7 bases. Germline lookup yields CDR1 KGHSH and CDR2 LQKENI. V gave up 3 bases and J gave up 7 bases; unmatched junction bases: 6. This CDR3 comprises 14 residues. CDR3 nucleotide sequence: TGTGCCAGCTCACCGTCTAGCGGCCGAAATGAGCAGTTCTTC. Its protein is CASSPSSGRNEQFF.

This clone was counted only a few times. The rearrangement links TRBV2 to TRBJ1-4; tentative D call: TRBD1 (6 bases). Germline CDR1 is SNHLY and CDR2 is FYNNEI. The CDR3 runs to 15 residues. Deletions cut 8 bases from V and 6 bases from J, with 19 bases between. This chain's CDR3 is CASSRYGAGDEKLFF. The CDR3, as DNA: TGTGCCAGCTCCAGATACGGGGCAGGGGATGAAAAACTGTTTTTT.

V gene TRBV7-9 combines with J gene TRBJ2-1; a weak D match, TRBD1 (5 bases). Looked up from germline, CDR1 is SEHNR and CDR2 is FQNEAQ (reference sequence). Between the trimmed V and J ends, which lost 5 bases and 0 bases, there was a span of 11 bases. There are 15 residues in the CDR3. This chain's CDR3 is CASSLTGASYNEQFF. The CDR3 DNA is TGTGCCAGCAGCCTGACTGGGGCCTCCTACAATGAGCAGTTCTTC.